Shown below are 13 T cell receptor beta chains from a single sample sequenced in a study of blood T cell repertoires in COVID-19. Here immunoSEQ multiplex PCR was the method, and the copy in TCRdb shows in-frame clones only, minus some. The table records approximately 230,000 clones, roughly 88% of them present only once. The sample comprised peripheral blood. These receptor sequences come from an elderly man with acute or convalescent COVID-19.

The chain has TRBV28 and TRBJ1-6; D gene uncertain. V lost 6 bases to trimming and J lost 7 bases, with 16 bases between them. Germline CDR1 and CDR2: MDHEN and SYDVKM. CDR3 length equals 15 residues. The CDR3, as DNA: TGTGCCAGCAGAGGAGGGCTGGGCTTAAATTCACCCCTCCACTTT. Its protein is CASRGGLGLNSPLHF.

The chain couples TRBV5-6 to TRBJ2-7; 7 bases align to TRBD2. J lost 2 bases, V lost 3 bases, and 8 bases had no gene match. This CDR3 is built from 15 residues. The germline V gene encodes CDR1 SGHDT and CDR2 YYEEEE. For the CDR3, the DNA is TGTGCCAGCAGCTGGGGAGGGCAGGCCGCCTACGAGCAGTACTTC. It specifies CASSWGGQAAYEQYF. Full variable domain (outside the CDR3, taken from reference TRBV5-6 and TRBJ2-7): DAGVTQSPTHLIKTRGQQVTLRCSPKSGHDTVSWYQQALGQGPQFIFQYYEEEERQRGNFPDRFSGHQFPNYSSELNVNALLLGDSALYLCASSWGGQAAYEQYFGPGTRLTVT.

In DNA, the CDR3 is TGTGCCAGCAGCCTAGTGGACAGTTTAGATCAGCCCCAGCATTTT. It translates to CASSLVDSLDQPQHF. This sequence joins TRBV7-6 and TRBJ1-5; D may be TRBD1 (6 bases). The germline CDR1 and CDR2 sequences are SGHVS and FNYEAQ. Trimming stripped 5 bases from V and 5 bases from J, with 16 bases between. The CDR3 has 15 residues.

The V gene is TRBV5-1, the J gene TRBJ1-5; TRBD1 aligns across 7 bases. Germline assignment: CDR1 SGHRS and CDR2 YFSETQ. Unmatched junction bases numbered 5, after V lost 0 bases and J lost 2 bases. The CDR3 totals 16 residues. The CDR3 spells CASSLDGGGGNQPQHF. The CDR3 coding sequence is TGCGCCAGCAGCTTGGACGGAGGGGGCGGCAATCAGCCCCAGCATTTT.

This chain connects TRBV19 to TRBJ1-3, with a possible D match to TRBD1 (6 bases). The CDR3 spans 15 residues. The V and J ends lost 5 bases and 2 bases respectively, with 13 bases between them. Looked up from germline, CDR1 is LNHDA and CDR2 is SQIVND (reference sequence). CDR3 sequence: CASSPMTGTGNTIYF. The CDR3 bases are TGTGCCAGTAGTCCCATGACAGGAACTGGAAACACCATATATTTT.

Comments on this clone: The same CDR3 also results from other DNA sequences found in this sample. The chain links TRBV6-2 or TRBV6-3 to TRBJ2-4, with D perhaps matching TRBD1 (6 bases). Trimming left V 4 bases short and J 0 bases short, with 10 bases between. Germline V gene lookup returns CDR1 MNHEY and CDR2 SVGEGT. This CDR3 has 15 residues. CDR3 sequence: CASSFRGLAKNIQYF. The CDR3 bases are TGTGCCAGCAGTTTCAGGGGTCTAGCCAAAAACATTCAGTACTTC.

This chain connects TRBV18 to TRBJ1-1; 9 positions match TRBD1. Germline CDR1 and CDR2: KGHSH and LQKENI. V lost 3 bases, J lost 6 bases, and 8 bases stayed unmatched. The CDR3 length is 15 residues. The CDR3 region has the DNA TGTGCCAGCTCACCCCTCGAGGGACAGGGCCCTGAAGCTTTCTTT. It specifies CASSPLEGQGPEAFF.

The chain recombines TRBV5-1 with TRBJ1-4; TRBD1 agrees at 7 bases. After removal of 3 bases from V and 3 bases from J, the junction contained 2 bases not matched to a gene. This CDR3 spans 14 amino acids. Germline lookup yields CDR1 SGHRS and CDR2 YFSETQ. The CDR3, as DNA: TGCGCCAGCAGCTCGGGACAGCCTAATGAAAAACTGTTTTTT. Amino acids: CASSSGQPNEKLFF.

This clone is a singleton in its sample. CDR3 sequence reads: CASSYLAGGTSEQFF. The CDR3 DNA is TGTGCCAGCAGCTACCTAGCGGGAGGGACCAGTGAGCAGTTCTTC. The gene calls are TRBV7-9 and TRBJ2-1; 12 positions agree with TRBD2. Unmatched junction bases numbered 7, after V lost 4 bases and J lost 9 bases. Germline lookup yields CDR1 SEHNR and CDR2 FQNEAQ (reference sequence). This CDR3 contains 15 residues.

The count of this clone is one. The chain is built from TRBV19 and TRBJ1-6; TRBD1 matches 7 bases. The CDR3 runs 15 residues. Unmatched junction bases numbered 8, after V lost 3 bases and J lost 9 bases. Per the germline V gene, CDR1 is LNHDA and CDR2 is SQIVND (reference sequence). CDR3 residues: CASSIGQVSSSPLHF. In nucleotides, the CDR3 is TGTGCCAGTAGTATTGGACAGGTTTCCTCTTCACCCCTCCACTTT.

The rearrangement links TRBV7-3 to TRBJ2-1; TRBD2 is a possible D gene (7 bases). Germline CDR1 reads SGHTA; CDR2 reads FQGTGA. This CDR3 has 15 amino acids. With 6 bases removed from V and 6 bases from J, the gap between germline ends came to 18 bases. The CDR3: CASSSRGASGNEQFF. The CDR3 region has the DNA TGTGCCAGCAGTTCTCGGGGGGCCTCGGGCAATGAGCAGTTCTTC.

This chain connects TRBV13 to TRBJ2-1; tentative D call: TRBD1 (5 bases). The V end lost 5 bases, the J end lost 3 bases, and 11 bases lay between the germline ends. Germline CDR1 and CDR2: PRHDT and FYEKMQ (reference sequence). The length of the CDR3 is 14 residues. CDR3 nucleotides: TGTGCCAGCAGCGAGGTAAGGGGCTACAATGAGCAGTTCTTC. Its translation: CASSEVRGYNEQFF.

This chain uses TRBV19 with TRBJ2-2, with 10 bases lining up with TRBD1. Germline V gene lookup returns CDR1 LNHDA and CDR2 SQIVND (reference sequence). The V segment lost 8 bases and the J segment 5 bases; nucleotides outside the gene matches: 8. This CDR3 comprises 15 residues. CDR3 residues: CASRKPGQGTGELFF. The CDR3 coding sequence is TGTGCCAGTCGAAAACCGGGACAGGGGACCGGGGAGCTGTTTTTT.